Listed below are T cell receptor beta chains from one sample, sequenced in a study of blood T cell repertoires in COVID-19. TCRdb keeps only in-frame clones here, not all; method: immunoSEQ multiplex PCR. This table holds more than 200,000 clones, 88% found once. Sequencing was carried out using peripheral blood. Receptors were obtained from a man in his 70s with acute or convalescent COVID-19. The CDR3 runs from the conserved cysteine through the conserved F or W. The order of the fields is D gene, clone size, V gene, J gene, CDR3 DNA, CDR3 protein. The D gene is left open where the match is weak. Clone sizes are given selectively: once, few, many, or a class where the clone is expanded.

D: TRBD1
size: NA
V: TRBV5-1
J: TRBJ2-1
DNA: TGCGCCAGCAGCTCAGTCCCGGGACAGGGCTATGAGCAGTTCTTC
CDR3: CASSSVPGQGYEQFF

D: TRBD2
size: NA
V: TRBV7-6
J: TRBJ2-5
DNA: TGTGCCAGCAGCTTACTCCCTAAGGCTAGCGGAGGAGAGACCCAGTACTTC
CDR3: CASSLLPKASGGETQYF

D: TRBD1
size: NA
V: TRBV28
J: TRBJ1-2
DNA: TGTGCCAGCAGCCCCCCAGGGGGGATAAGGGGCTACACCTTC
CDR3: CASSPPGGIRGYTF

D: NA
size: NA
V: TRBV11-3
J: TRBJ2-3
DNA: TGTGCCAGCAGCTCAGGCAGCACAGATACGCAGTATTTT
CDR3: CASSSGSTDTQYF

D: NA
size: NA
V: TRBV29-1
J: TRBJ1-3
DNA: TGCAGCGTTCACGACGGACAGAAGCGGGGAAACACCATATATTTT
CDR3: CSVHDGQKRGNTIYF

D: TRBD1
size: NA
V: TRBV2
J: TRBJ1-1
DNA: TGTGCCAGCAGTACCCGGGACAGGGATGGGGCTTTCTTT
CDR3: CASSTRDRDGAFF

D: NA
size: NA
V: TRBV28
J: TRBJ1-2
DNA: TGTGCCAGCAGTTCCTCGGGGTTCTATGGCTACACCTTC
CDR3: CASSSSGFYGYTF

D: NA
size: NA
V: TRBV2
J: TRBJ2-3
DNA: TGTGCCAGCAATCAGGACAGCAGGAGCACAGATACGCAGTATTTT
CDR3: CASNQDSRSTDTQYF

D: TRBD1
size: NA
V: TRBV12-3/TRBV12-4
J: TRBJ1-2
DNA: TGTGCCAGCAGGGGACAGGGGTACTATGGCTACACCTTC
CDR3: CASRGQGYYGYTF

D: NA
size: NA
V: TRBV30
J: TRBJ1-5
DNA: TGTGCCTGGAGTCTACAGAATCAGCCCCAGCATTTT
CDR3: CAWSLQNQPQHF

D: TRBD1
size: NA
V: TRBV4-3
J: TRBJ2-1
DNA: TGCGCCAGCAGCCAGGATCGGGGACAGGTTTACAATGAGCAGTTCTTC
CDR3: CASSQDRGQVYNEQFF

D: TRBD1
size: NA
V: TRBV5-8
J: TRBJ2-7
DNA: TGTGCCAGCAGCTTGGACAGGGGGGTCTACGAGCAGTACTTC
CDR3: CASSLDRGVYEQYF

D: NA
size: NA
V: TRBV29-1
J: TRBJ2-7
DNA: TGCAGCGTTGAATGGGTGGCGGGGGCGTTCGAGCAGTACTTC
CDR3: CSVEWVAGAFEQYF

D: TRBD1
size: NA
V: TRBV10-3
J: TRBJ1-5
DNA: TGTGCCATCAGTGACGCGGGACAGGGTAATCAGCCCCAGCATTTT
CDR3: CAISDAGQGNQPQHF

D: TRBD2
size: NA
V: TRBV19
J: TRBJ2-1
DNA: TGTGCCAGTAGATTAGCGGGAGGGCCGGCAAAGGAGCAGTTCTTC
CDR3: CASRLAGGPAKEQFF

D: TRBD1
size: NA
V: TRBV2
J: TRBJ2-2
DNA: TGTGCCAGCAAGCGAGACGGGACAGGCGAGCTGTTTTTT
CDR3: CASKRDGTGELFF

D: NA
size: NA
V: TRBV3-1/TRBV3-2
J: TRBJ1-5
DNA: TGTGCCAGCAGCCACGGTTATAGCAATCAGCCCCAGCATTTT
CDR3: CASSHGYSNQPQHF

D: TRBD1
size: NA
V: TRBV20-1
J: TRBJ1-2
DNA: TGCAGTGCATTTCAGGGGGGAGGCTACACCTTC
CDR3: CSAFQGGGYTF

D: NA
size: NA
V: TRBV6-5
J: TRBJ1-4
DNA: TGTGCCAGCAGCCCAGGGATGGGGTCTGAAAAACTGTTTTTT
CDR3: CASSPGMGSEKLFF

D: TRBD1
size: NA
V: TRBV29-1
J: TRBJ1-1
DNA: TGCAGCGGAGGGACAGCTCAGAACACTGAAGCTTTCTTT
CDR3: CSGGTAQNTEAFF

D: TRBD2
size: NA
V: TRBV10-1
J: TRBJ2-1
DNA: TGCGCCAGCCGGAGGTATCGCGGGAGGGGGGGCTCCTACAATGAGCAGTTCTTC
CDR3: CASRRYRGRGGSYNEQFF

D: TRBD1
size: NA
V: TRBV7-2
J: TRBJ2-5
DNA: TGTGCCAGCAGCACAACAGGGGGGACTGAGACCCAGTACTTC
CDR3: CASSTTGGTETQYF

D: TRBD1
size: once
V: TRBV14
J: TRBJ2-6
DNA: TGTGCCAGCAGACTTACAGGGGCGCGGGCCAACGTCCTGACTTTC
CDR3: CASRLTGARANVLTF

D: NA
size: NA
V: TRBV7-2
J: TRBJ2-7
DNA: TGTGCCAGCAGCTTCCAGGGCTACGAGCAGTACTTC
CDR3: CASSFQGYEQYF

D: NA
size: NA
V: TRBV7-2
J: TRBJ1-1
DNA: TGTGCCAGCAGCTTAGGACAGCTGAACACTGAAGCTTTCTTT
CDR3: CASSLGQLNTEAFF

D: NA
size: NA
V: TRBV6-5
J: TRBJ2-7
DNA: TGTGCCAGCAGTTGGTTAGCGAGCTCCTACGAGCAGTACTTC
CDR3: CASSWLASSYEQYF

D: NA
size: NA
V: TRBV19
J: TRBJ1-2
DNA: TGTGCCAGTAGTATTCGGTCCCAAGTCCATGGCTACACCTTC
CDR3: CASSIRSQVHGYTF

D: TRBD1
size: few
V: TRBV7-9
J: TRBJ2-5
DNA: TGTGCCAGCAGCTCCGGGACAGGGGATATCCTGAGTGAGACCCAGTACTTC
CDR3: CASSSGTGDILSETQYF

D: TRBD2
size: NA
V: TRBV28
J: TRBJ2-2
DNA: TGTGCCAGCAGACCTAGCGGGATCCTAACCGGGGAGCTGTTTTTT
CDR3: CASRPSGILTGELFF

D: TRBD2
size: NA
V: TRBV7-2
J: TRBJ2-2
DNA: TGTGCCAGCATCCCCGGAGCGGGAAGGGGCACCGGGGAGCTGTTTTTT
CDR3: CASIPGAGRGTGELFF

D: NA
size: few
V: TRBV7-2
J: TRBJ1-1
DNA: TGTGCCAGCAGCTCAGGGGTTGGCACTGAAGCTTTCTTT
CDR3: CASSSGVGTEAFF

D: TRBD2
size: NA
V: TRBV15
J: TRBJ2-3
DNA: TGTGCCACCAGCAGAGATCTAGCGGGAGTGGGGACAGATACGCAGTATTTT
CDR3: CATSRDLAGVGTDTQYF

D: NA
size: once
V: TRBV7-2
J: TRBJ2-2
DNA: TGTGCCAGCAGCTTCAGGCCTTCCAACACCGGGGAGCTGTTTTTT
CDR3: CASSFRPSNTGELFF

D: NA
size: NA
V: TRBV7-2
J: TRBJ2-2
DNA: TGTGCCAGCAGCTCCACGAACACCGGGGAGCTGTTTTTT
CDR3: CASSSTNTGELFF

D: TRBD1
size: NA
V: TRBV14
J: TRBJ1-2
DNA: TGTGCCAGCAGCCTGACGAGGGGACAGGGGTATGGCTACACCTTC
CDR3: CASSLTRGQGYGYTF

D: TRBD2
size: once
V: TRBV18
J: TRBJ2-1
DNA: TGTGCCAGCTCACCGGGACTAGCGGGAGCTAATGAGCAGTTCTTC
CDR3: CASSPGLAGANEQFF

D: TRBD2
size: NA
V: TRBV28
J: TRBJ2-2
DNA: TGTGCCAGCAGCCCCGGGACTAGCGGGAGGGACACCGGGGAGCTGTTTTTT
CDR3: CASSPGTSGRDTGELFF

D: NA
size: NA
V: TRBV6-5
J: TRBJ2-1
DNA: TGTGCCAGCAGCCTAGAGGGGGAGTGGTTCTTC
CDR3: CASSLEGEWFF

D: NA
size: NA
V: TRBV7-8
J: TRBJ2-7
DNA: TGTGCCAGCAGCGGAGACAGATACGAGCAGTACTTC
CDR3: CASSGDRYEQYF

D: NA
size: NA
V: TRBV6-2/TRBV6-3
J: TRBJ2-5
DNA: TGTGCCAGCAGTTACAGAGCACTGTCTAGAGGAGAGACCCAGTACTTC
CDR3: CASSYRALSRGETQYF

D: TRBD1
size: NA
V: TRBV18
J: TRBJ1-3
DNA: TGTGCCAGCTCACCCTACCGGGACAGCTCTGGAAACACCATATATTTT
CDR3: CASSPYRDSSGNTIYF

D: NA
size: NA
V: TRBV5-1
J: TRBJ2-2
DNA: TGCGCCAGCAGATGGGACATCGTCAACACCGGGGAGCTGTTTTTT
CDR3: CASRWDIVNTGELFF

D: NA
size: NA
V: TRBV5-4
J: TRBJ2-5
DNA: TGTGCCAGCAGCTTCTTTAACAGTGCCCAAGAGACCCAGTACTTC
CDR3: CASSFFNSAQETQYF

D: NA
size: NA
V: TRBV5-5
J: TRBJ2-2
DNA: TGTGCCAGCAGCTACAGACATTCACCCACCGGGGAGCTGTTTTTT
CDR3: CASSYRHSPTGELFF

D: NA
size: NA
V: TRBV9
J: TRBJ1-2
DNA: TGTGCCAGCAGCGTAGGTCCGGGGGGGTATGGCTACACCTTC
CDR3: CASSVGPGGYGYTF

D: NA
size: NA
V: TRBV4-2
J: TRBJ2-5
DNA: TGTGCCAGCAGCCAAGAGGGGAGCGGAGAGTACCAAGAGACCCAGTACTTC
CDR3: CASSQEGSGEYQETQYF

D: NA
size: once
V: TRBV12-3/TRBV12-4
J: TRBJ2-7
DNA: TGTGCCAGCAGCCCCTTCCCCTACGAGCAGTACTTC
CDR3: CASSPFPYEQYF

D: NA
size: once
V: TRBV29-1
J: TRBJ2-1
DNA: TGCAGCGTGGAGGGTTCCTACAATGAGCAGTTCTTC
CDR3: CSVEGSYNEQFF

D: TRBD1
size: NA
V: TRBV5-4
J: TRBJ1-6
DNA: TGTGCCAGCAGCCGGGACAGGGATTCACCCCTCCACTTT
CDR3: CASSRDRDSPLHF

D: TRBD2
size: NA
V: TRBV7-2
J: TRBJ2-2
DNA: TGTGCCAGCAGCCCAGCGGGAGTAAGCACCGGGGAGCTGTTTTTT
CDR3: CASSPAGVSTGELFF